The 28 T cell receptor beta chains in this list originate from one sample, sequenced in a study of T cells after yellow fever vaccination. TCRdb processed the 5' RACE reads anew with MiXCR; each CDR3 protein has one entry. The sample carries a few hundred thousand distinct CDR3 sequences, approximately 8% recorded once. Sequencing used PBMCs, obtained roughly 46 days after the first yellow fever vaccination. The receptors stem from a man younger than 30 who received the YFV17D yellow fever vaccine.

The gene calls are TRBV6-2 or TRBV6-3 and TRBJ1-5; no clear D gene. CDR3 length: 14 amino acids. The germline V gene encodes CDR1 MNHEY and CDR2 SVGEGT. Deletions cut 6 bases from V and 1 base from J, with 10 bases between. CDR3 sequence: CASRMRSSNQPQHF. CDR3 DNA sequence: TGTGCCAGCAGAATGCGATCGAGCAATCAGCCCCAGCATTTT.

This clonotype has a handful of counts. This rearrangement joins TRBV9 to TRBJ2-1; D perhaps matches TRBD2 (7 bases). The CDR3 is 15 residues long. Germline V gene sequence: CDR1 SGDLS, CDR2 YYNGEE. Trimming removed 4 bases from V and 7 bases from J, with 18 bases in between. The CDR3, as DNA: TGTGCCAGCAGCTTTGAGGGGGGGCGTGGTAATGAGCAGTTCTTC. Translated: CASSFEGGRGNEQFF.

This clonotype has a handful of counts. CDR3: CASTNLRDGYTF. Here the CDR3 DNA reads TGTGCCAGCACCAACCTCAGGGATGGCTACACCTTC. The chain employs TRBV7-9 and TRBJ1-2, with D perhaps matching TRBD1 (5 bases). V was clipped by 7 bases and J by 6 bases, with 12 bases between them. The length of the CDR3 is 12 residues. CDR1 is SEHNR and CDR2 is FQNEAQ in the germline V gene (reference sequence).

V is TRBV6-1 and J is TRBJ1-2, with D possibly being TRBD1 (5 bases). V gave up 6 bases and J gave up 7 bases, with 18 bases separating them. Germline assignment: CDR1 MNHNS and CDR2 SASEGT. The CDR3 contains 14 residues. CDR3 in DNA: TGTGCCAGCAGCTCGCCGGGGCCCTACGGTGGCTACACCTTC. Protein sequence: CASSSPGPYGGYTF.

This clonotype has only a few counts. The chain combines TRBV7-2 with TRBJ2-7; 7 positions agree with TRBD1. The CDR3 totals 14 residues. Germline values: CDR1 SGHTA, CDR2 FQGNSA. V lost 5 bases, J lost 7 bases, and 11 bases stayed unmatched. DNA of the CDR3: TGTGCCAGCAGCCAAAACAGGGGCTCGGTAGAGCAGTACTTC. The encoded protein is CASSQNRGSVEQYF.

In its sample, this clonotype was seen a few times. The CDR3, as DNA: TGTGCCAGCAGCGCGGCCCTCCAAGAGACCCAGTACTTC. Amino acid sequence: CASSAALQETQYF. The V call is TRBV7-8, the J call TRBJ2-5; D is unclear. Germline V gene sequence: CDR1 SGHVS, CDR2 FQNEAQ. The CDR3 is 13 residues long. Trimming left V 5 bases short and J 1 base short, with 8 bases between. Complete variable domain (other parts from reference TRBV7-8 and TRBJ2-5): GAGVSQSPRYKVAKRGQDVALRCDPISGHVSLFWYQQALGQGPEFLTYFQNEAQLDKSGLPSDRFFAERPEGSVSTLKIQRTQQEDSAVYLCASSAALQETQYFGPGTRLLVL.

This clonotype was found many times. This sequence joins TRBV7-8 and TRBJ2-7; the D call may be TRBD1 or TRBD2 (6 bases each). Germline CDR1 SGHVS, CDR2 FQNEAQ. Trimming took off 2 bases at V and 3 bases at J, with 14 bases between the two ends. The CDR3 is made up of 15 amino acids. The CDR3 here is CASSLNFGGGYEQYV. In DNA form, the CDR3 reads TGTGCCAGCAGCTTAAACTTTGGAGGGGGCTACGAGCAGTACGTC.

This sequence joins TRBV5-5 and TRBJ2-7, with D perhaps TRBD2 (5 bases). V lost 3 bases and J 2 bases, leaving 15 bases between the germline ends. The CDR3 loop spans 15 amino acids. CDR1 is SGHKS, CDR2 YYEKEE, per germline (reference sequence). CDR3 in DNA: TGTGCCAGCAGCTCCCCCGGGGAGCGCCCCTACGAGCAGTACGTC. Translated: CASSSPGERPYEQYV.

Only a few counts were recorded for this clonotype. The rearrangement links TRBV6-2 or TRBV6-3 to TRBJ1-6; TRBD1 agrees at 12 bases. With V trimmed by 5 bases and J by 9 bases, 5 bases remained unmatched. Germline lookup yields CDR1 MNHEY and CDR2 SVGEGT. The CDR3 covers 15 residues. The CDR3, as DNA: TGTGCCAGCAGTGCCCCGGGACAGGGGGCTTCACCCCTCCACTTT. Its protein is CASSAPGQGASPLHF.

The chain is built from TRBV3-1 and TRBJ1-3, with D possibly matching TRBD1 (5 bases). Germline lookup yields CDR1 LGHDT and CDR2 YNNKEL (reference sequence). The V end was cut by 4 bases, the J end by 2 bases, with 15 bases between. The CDR3 length is 16 residues. The chain's CDR3 is CASSPPRQGAGNTIYF. The CDR3 DNA reads TGTGCCAGCAGCCCCCCCCGGCAGGGCGCTGGAAACACCATATATTTT.

This rearrangement joins TRBV5-1 to TRBJ2-7, with D perhaps being TRBD1 or TRBD2 (6 bases each). CDR1 and CDR2 (germline): SGHRS, YFSETQ. The CDR3 is made up of 15 amino acids. Trimming removed 0 bases from V and 8 bases from J, with 18 bases in between. The CDR3 spells CASSLAGATPTKQYV. In nucleotides, the CDR3 is TGCGCCAGCAGCTTGGCGGGGGCTACCCCTACGAAGCAGTACGTC.

This clonotype was counted between two and nine times. CDR3 sequence (DNA): TGTGCCATCAGCTTCGGGGGATCCGGCACCATATATTTT. This sequence encodes CAISFGGSGTIYF. The chain combines TRBV10-3 with TRBJ1-3, with D possibly being TRBD1 (5 bases). V lost 6 bases and J lost 9, with 15 bases in between. CDR1 is ENHRY, CDR2 SYGVKD, per germline. This CDR3 spans 13 amino acids.

This clonotype occurred a few times. V and J are TRBV6-5 and TRBJ2-3; no clear D gene. CDR1 MNHEY and CDR2 SVGAGI come from the germline V gene. The CDR3 spans 15 residues. Deletions cut 6 bases from V and 2 bases from J, with 15 bases between. The CDR3 DNA follows: TGTGCCAGCAGCTACACCAGCTTCAACACAGATACGCAGTATTTT. Translated, it gives CASSYTSFNTDTQYF.

In its sample, this clonotype was seen a few times. The chain joins TRBV6-5 to TRBJ1-1; a weak D match, TRBD1 (5 bases). The CDR3 loop spans 14 amino acids. V shed 0 bases and J shed 3 bases, with 8 bases lying between them. Germline assignment: CDR1 MNHEY and CDR2 SVGAGI. This chain's CDR3 is CASSYSTGDTEAFF. The CDR3 region has the DNA TGTGCCAGCAGTTACTCGACGGGGGACACTGAAGCTTTCTTT.

This clonotype was counted only a few times. The J gene is TRBJ1-5, the V gene TRBV7-2; the D gene is possibly TRBD1 (5 bases). With 2 bases removed from V and 4 bases from J, the gap between germline ends came to 9 bases. The germline V gene has CDR1 SGHTA and CDR2 FQGNSA. This CDR3 is built from 14 residues. The CDR3 coding sequence is TGTGCCAGCAGCTTACCAGGGTGGAATCAGCCCCAGCATTTT. Its translation is CASSLPGWNQPQHF.

The rearrangement joins TRBV6-4 to TRBJ2-1, with 9 nucleotides matching TRBD2. CDR3 size: 15 residues. CDR1 MRHNA and CDR2 SNTAGT come from the germline V gene. Trimming took 5 bases from V and 4 from J; bases not matched to a gene: 6. For the CDR3, the DNA is TGTGCCAGCAGTATCAGCGGGGGGCAATACAATGAGCAGTTCTTC. This sequence encodes CASSISGGQYNEQFF.

The chain is built from TRBV20-1 and TRBJ1-2; D call uncertain. CDR1 DFQATT and CDR2 SNEGSKA come from the germline V gene (reference sequence). Trimming left V 3 bases short and J 7 bases short, with 9 bases between. The CDR3 spans 11 residues. For the CDR3, the DNA is TGCAGTGCTAGTGTTCTTAGTGGCTACACCTTC. It is translated as CSASVLSGYTF.

This clonotype was seen a few times. The chain carries TRBV11-2 and TRBJ1-1; D unresolved. In germline, CDR1 is SGHAT, CDR2 FQNNGV. There are 12 residues in the CDR3. Between the trimmed V and J ends, which lost 5 bases and 7 bases, there was a span of 11 bases. The CDR3 DNA reads TGTGCCAGCAGCCCCCGTTGGGATGAAGCTTTCTTT. It yields the protein CASSPRWDEAFF.

Written as DNA, the CDR3 is TGTGCCAGCAGCCGCCCATGGCGGTCGCCCAAGAGCAATCAGCCCCAGCATTTT. Residues: CASSRPWRSPKSNQPQHF. The V call is TRBV11-2, the J call TRBJ1-5; D remains ambiguous. The CDR3 loop spans 18 amino acids. The germline CDR1 and CDR2 sequences are SGHAT and FQNNGV. The V end lost 5 bases, the J end lost 1 base, and 21 bases lay between the germline ends.

The rearrangement links TRBV24-1 to TRBJ2-5; tentatively, D is TRBD1 (6 bases). The CDR3 covers 13 residues. V lost 6 bases to trimming and J lost 4 bases, with 11 bases between them. The V gene's germline CDR1 is KGHDR and CDR2 SFDVKD. The CDR3 region is CATSSSGVETQYF. In DNA form, the CDR3 reads TGTGCCACCAGTTCCTCAGGGGTAGAGACCCAGTACTTC.

This clonotype was picked up a small number of times. This chain links TRBV5-6 with TRBJ1-4; D perhaps matches TRBD1 (5 bases). CDR1 SGHDT and CDR2 YYEEEE come from the germline V gene. The CDR3 has 15 amino acids. Trimming shortened V by 2 bases and J by 3 bases, and 11 bases separated the two germline ends. CDR3 region: CASSFADRPNEKLFF. CDR3 nucleotides: TGTGCCAGCAGCTTTGCCGACAGACCTAATGAAAAACTGTTTTTT.

A remark on this clonotype: A much larger clone differs by one base, so this may be a read error. The chain carries TRBV7-2 and TRBJ2-3, with D possibly being TRBD1 (6 bases). Germline V gene sequence: CDR1 SGHTA, CDR2 FQGNSA. The CDR3 totals 15 residues. The CDR3 DNA is TGTGCCAGCAGCTTCGTGGGGGCCGGAACAGAAACGCAGTATTTT. Amino acids: CASSFVGAGTETQYF.

The chain uses TRBV14 and TRBJ2-2; 7 nucleotides match TRBD1. The CDR3 totals 15 residues. With 1 base clipped from V and 5 bases from J, the junction kept 4 bases outside the gene matches. Germline loops: CDR1 SGHDN, CDR2 FVKESK. The CDR3 is CASSQVQGETGELFF. CDR3 sequence (DNA): TGTGCCAGCAGCCAAGTGCAGGGGGAAACCGGGGAGCTGTTTTTT.

V and J are TRBV6-2 or TRBV6-3 and TRBJ1-2; no reliable D call. V was shortened by 8 bases and J by 0 bases, with 1 base between the two germline ends. Germline-derived CDR1 and CDR2 are MNHEY and SVGEGT. This CDR3 is 10 amino acids long. The CDR3: CASANYGYTF. CDR3 coding DNA: TGTGCCAGCGCTAACTATGGCTACACCTTC.

This chain joins TRBV27 and TRBJ2-2; D not resolved. Germline values: CDR1 MNHEY, CDR2 SMNVEV (reference sequence). The CDR3 consists of 14 residues. V dropped 3 bases and J dropped 5 bases, with 10 bases sitting between them. DNA of the CDR3: TGTGCCAGCAGTTTCCGGGTAGTGACCGGGGAGCTGTTTTTT. Its translation: CASSFRVVTGELFF.

The chain is built from TRBV7-6 and TRBJ2-6; 7 nucleotides agree with TRBD1. V trimming: 0 bases; J trimming: 0 bases; junction bases outside the gene matches: 8. The CDR3 extends over 19 amino acids. Germline CDR1 and CDR2: SGHVS and FNYEAQ. The CDR3 nucleotides read TGTGCCAGCAGCTTAGCTCTGGGACAGCTAAGCTCTGGGGCCAACGTCCTGACTTTC. This codes for CASSLALGQLSSGANVLTF. Supplemented by reference TRBV7-6 and TRBJ2-6, the full variable domain reads GAGVSQSPRYKVTKRGQDVALRCDPISGHVSLYWYRQALGQGPEFLTYFNYEAQQDKSGLPNDRFSAERPEGSISTLTIQRTEQRDSAMYRCASSLALGQLSSGANVLTFGAGSRLTVL.

The chain couples TRBV29-1 to TRBJ1-3, with D unresolved. This CDR3 region has 14 residues. V was trimmed by 3 bases and J by 4 bases, leaving 13 bases between them. Germline assignment: CDR1 SQVTM and CDR2 ANQGSEA. In nucleotides, the CDR3 is TGCAGCGTTGACGCCCTAGGCACGGGAAACACCATATATTTT. It codes for CSVDALGTGNTIYF.

The J gene is TRBJ2-5, the V gene TRBV5-4; 7 bases align to TRBD2. Losses at the gene ends were 3 bases for V and 4 bases for J; bases not matched to a gene: 9. Per the germline V gene, CDR1 is SGHNT and CDR2 is YYREEE (reference sequence). The CDR3 has 15 amino acids. CDR3 sequence (DNA): TGTGCCAGCAGCTGGGGAGCTAGCGGTACAGAGACCCAGTACTTC. Translated: CASSWGASGTETQYF.